Presented here are 12 T cell receptor beta chains from one specimen sequenced in a study of cytomegalovirus exposure and HLA in healthy donors. Both 60 Vbeta primers and 13 Jbeta primers went into the PCR. The assay was immunoSEQ multiplex PCR, and TCRdb's table has in-frame clones only and misses some. The sample holds some 150,000 clones; 73% are singletons and the top ten take about an eighth. Sequencing was carried out using PBMCs. The source of these receptors is a human donor in good health.

This sequence joins TRBV2 and TRBJ2-7; possibly TRBD2 for D (6 bases). Per germline, CDR1 SNHLY and CDR2 FYNNEI. The CDR3 totals 15 residues. V lost 2 bases and J 3 bases, leaving 14 bases between the germline ends. The CDR3 nucleotides are TGTGCCAGCAGTGAATACGTGGGGGGAAACTACGAGCAGTACTTC. It specifies CASSEYVGGNYEQYF.

The chain carries TRBV11-2 and TRBJ2-5; 7 positions agree with TRBD2. The CDR3 has 15 amino acids. V lost 6 bases and J lost 2; bases outside the gene matches: 9. Germline-derived CDR1 and CDR2 are SGHAT and FQNNGV. CDR3 in amino acids: CASSRTRALQETQYF. CDR3 DNA sequence: TGTGCCAGCAGTCGGACTAGGGCCCTTCAAGAGACCCAGTACTTC.

The rearrangement uses TRBV29-1 and TRBJ1-6; 8 bases line up with TRBD1. Germline V CDR1 and CDR2: SQVTM, ANQGSEA. Losses at the gene ends were 8 bases for V and 8 bases for J; bases not matched to a gene: 8. CDR3 size: 13 residues. The CDR3 here is CSKKGQEYSPLHF. The CDR3 coding sequence is TGCAGCAAGAAGGGACAGGAGTATTCACCCCTCCACTTT.

The rearrangement uses TRBV9 and TRBJ2-1; 11 bases map to TRBD2. Germline CDR1 and CDR2: SGDLS and YYNGEE. J was trimmed by 5 bases and V by 4 bases; bases with no gene match: 8. This CDR3 comprises 16 residues. In DNA form, the CDR3 reads TGTGCCAGCAGCACCTACGGGACTAGCGGCGACAATGAGCAGTTCTTC. Its protein product is CASSTYGTSGDNEQFF.

V gene TRBV19 combines with J gene TRBJ2-7; TRBD1 matches at 8 bases. Germline loops: CDR1 LNHDA, CDR2 SQIVND (reference sequence). This CDR3 spans 13 amino acids. V dropped 3 bases and J dropped 2; count of bases not matched to a gene: 0. CDR3 nucleotide sequence: TGTGCCAGTAGTATGGACAGGGCCTACGAGCAGTACTTC. Amino acids: CASSMDRAYEQYF.

This clone was detected once. This chain joins TRBV19 and TRBJ2-7; D perhaps matches TRBD1 (5 bases). V was shortened by 3 bases and J by 3 bases, with 6 bases between the two germline ends. Germline V gives CDR1 LNHDA, CDR2 SQIVND (reference sequence). The CDR3 loop spans 12 amino acids. CDR3 DNA: TGTGCCAGTAGTATTCAGGGCTACGAGCAGTACTTC. It encodes CASSIQGYEQYF.

This clone was found once. The chain joins TRBV6-5 to TRBJ1-5; D is possibly TRBD1 (5 bases). V was clipped by 5 bases and J by 4 bases, with 12 bases between them. Germline CDR1 is MNHEY and CDR2 is SVGAGI. CDR3 length: 14 residues. Here the CDR3 DNA reads TGTGCCAGCAGTCCTAGGGGACTTAATCAGCCCCAGCATTTT. It codes for CASSPRGLNQPQHF.

This clone came up a few times. The chain couples TRBV5-1 to TRBJ2-5; D possibly corresponds to TRBD2 (7 bases). The J call may be in error: the DNA end matches TRBJ2-7 better. Looked up from germline, CDR1 is SGHRS and CDR2 is YFSETQ. CDR3 length: 14 amino acids. As DNA, the CDR3 is TGCGCCAGCAGCGGAGGGGGGGGCCGCTACGAGCAGTACTTC. Translation gives CASSGGGGRYEQYF.

V usage is TRBV6-5 and J usage is TRBJ2-3; D gene ambiguous. The CDR3 sequence is 12 residues long. With 10 bases removed from V and 4 bases from J, the gap between germline ends came to 12 bases. The germline V gene encodes CDR1 MNHEY and CDR2 SVGAGI. The CDR3 here is CATRDQADTQYF. For the CDR3, the DNA is TGTGCCACCAGAGATCAGGCAGATACGCAGTATTTT.

The chain employs TRBV12-5 and TRBJ2-3, with D perhaps TRBD2 (5 bases). CDR3 length: 13 amino acids. The germline V gene encodes CDR1 LGHNT and CDR2 FRNRAP. With 5 bases removed from V and 3 bases from J, the gap between germline ends came to 9 bases. The CDR3 loop reads CASGHSETDTQYF. CDR3 in DNA: TGTGCTAGTGGTCATAGCGAGACAGATACGCAGTATTTT.

The gene calls are TRBV29-1 and TRBJ2-5, with 9 bases matching TRBD2. The J call is in doubt because the DNA end fits TRBJ2-7 better. The CDR3 is 17 residues long. Germline CDR1 is SQVTM and CDR2 is ANQGSEA. CDR3 sequence reads: CSVEDLPAGGSRYEQYF. The CDR3 DNA sequence: TGCAGCGTTGAAGACCTGCCCGCGGGGGGGTCAAGGTACGAGCAGTACTTC.

This clone is a singleton in its sample. The chain employs TRBV28 and TRBJ2-3, with 7 bases identical to TRBD2. The CDR3 is 16 residues long. Trimming at V came to 5 bases and at J to 1 base, leaving 9 bases not matched to a gene. The germline gives CDR1 MDHEN, CDR2 SYDVKM. CDR3 region: CASSALVGGGTDTQYF. The CDR3 region has the DNA TGTGCCAGCAGTGCGTTGGTGGGAGGGGGCACAGATACGCAGTATTTT.